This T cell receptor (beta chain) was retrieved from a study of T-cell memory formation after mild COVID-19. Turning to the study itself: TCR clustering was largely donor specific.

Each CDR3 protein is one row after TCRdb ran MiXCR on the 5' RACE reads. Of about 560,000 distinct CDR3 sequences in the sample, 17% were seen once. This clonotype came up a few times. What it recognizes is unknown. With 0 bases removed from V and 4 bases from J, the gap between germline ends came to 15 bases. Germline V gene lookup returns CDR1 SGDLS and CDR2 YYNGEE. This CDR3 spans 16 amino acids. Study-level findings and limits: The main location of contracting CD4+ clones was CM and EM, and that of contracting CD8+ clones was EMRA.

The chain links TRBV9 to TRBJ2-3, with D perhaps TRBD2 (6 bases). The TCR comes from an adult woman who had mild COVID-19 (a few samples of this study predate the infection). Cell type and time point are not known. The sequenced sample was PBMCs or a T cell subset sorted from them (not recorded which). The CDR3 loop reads CASSVGGGVGSDTQYF. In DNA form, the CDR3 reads TGTGCCAGCAGCGTAGGAGGAGGGGTCGGATCAGATACGCAGTATTTT.